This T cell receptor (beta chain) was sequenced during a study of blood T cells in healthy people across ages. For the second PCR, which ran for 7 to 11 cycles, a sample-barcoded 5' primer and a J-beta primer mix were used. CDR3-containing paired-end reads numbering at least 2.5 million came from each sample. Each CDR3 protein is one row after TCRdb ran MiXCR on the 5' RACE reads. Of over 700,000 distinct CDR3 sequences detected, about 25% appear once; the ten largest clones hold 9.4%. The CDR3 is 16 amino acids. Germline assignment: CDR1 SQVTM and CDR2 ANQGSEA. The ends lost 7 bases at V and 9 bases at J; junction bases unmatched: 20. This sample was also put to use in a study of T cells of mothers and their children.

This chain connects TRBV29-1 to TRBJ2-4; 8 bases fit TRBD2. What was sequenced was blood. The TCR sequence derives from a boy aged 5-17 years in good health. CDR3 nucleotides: TGCAGCGCCCGGTGGGGGGCCTTTAGCGGGAAAGGCATTCAGTACTTC. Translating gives CSARWGAFSGKGIQYF.